These 31 T cell receptor beta chains share one sample of origin, sequenced in a study of blood T cell repertoires in COVID-19. The assay was immunoSEQ multiplex PCR, and TCRdb's table has in-frame clones only and misses some. The sample shows fewer than 120,000 clones, over 75% of them seen only once. Material for sequencing was peripheral blood. These receptor sequences come from a woman at least 80 years old with active or convalescent COVID-19.

The chain carries TRBV20-1 and TRBJ2-5; perhaps TRBD2 as D (6 bases). The CDR3 contains 14 residues. CDR1 is DFQATT and CDR2 is SNEGSKA in the germline V gene (reference sequence). V was cut by 3 bases and J by 0 bases, with 11 bases left in between. This chain's CDR3 is CSASRREYQETQYF. CDR3 DNA: TGCAGTGCTAGTCGCCGGGAGTACCAAGAGACCCAGTACTTC.

Only one count was recorded for this clone. The V gene is TRBV5-1, the J gene TRBJ2-7; 12 bases line up with TRBD2. In germline, CDR1 is SGHRS, CDR2 YFSETQ. V gave up 3 bases and J gave up 0 bases; unmatched junction bases: 10. The CDR3 is 18 amino acids. CDR3 amino acids: CASSSHSSGRAASYEQYF. The CDR3 DNA follows: TGCGCCAGCAGCTCCCACTCTAGCGGGAGGGCCGCCTCCTACGAGCAGTACTTC. The full variable domain, completed using reference TRBV5-1 and TRBJ2-7, is KAGVTQTPRYLIKTRGQQVTLSCSPISGHRSVSWYQQTPGQGLQFLFEYFSETQRNKGNFPGRFSGRQFSNSRSEMNVSTLELGDSALYLCASSSHSSGRAASYEQYFGPGTRLTVT.

The rearrangement uses TRBV5-1 and TRBJ2-1; 9 bases map to TRBD2. Germline V lookup: CDR1 SGHRS, CDR2 YFSETQ. This CDR3 has 16 amino acids. With 1 base clipped from V and 4 bases from J, the junction kept 6 bases outside the gene matches. The CDR3 bases are TGCGCCAGCAGCTTGTTTGAGCGGGAGGTGTACAATGAGCAGTTCTTC. Translation: CASSLFEREVYNEQFF.

The chain's CDR3 is CASSYRTGENYGYTF. The CDR3 DNA reads as TGTGCCAGCAGTTACCGGACAGGGGAGAACTATGGCTACACCTTC. The rearrangement uses TRBV6-6 and TRBJ1-2, with 9 nucleotides matching TRBD1. The CDR3 consists of 15 residues. Germline CDR1 is MNHNY and CDR2 is SVGAGI (reference sequence). J gave up 2 bases and V 2 bases, and 3 bases lay outside the gene matches.

The gene calls are TRBV5-1 and TRBJ2-7, with D tentatively TRBD2 (5 bases). V was trimmed by 0 bases and J by 5 bases, leaving 12 bases between them. From germline, CDR1 is SGHRS and CDR2 YFSETQ. The CDR3 covers 14 residues. The CDR3 here is CASSLAGNDDEQYF. The CDR3 DNA sequence: TGCGCCAGCAGCTTGGCCGGGAATGACGACGAGCAGTACTTC.

This chain uses TRBV6-1 with TRBJ2-1; possible D gene TRBD2, 5 bases. V lost 1 base and J 8 bases, leaving 15 bases between the germline ends. Germline V gives CDR1 MNHNS, CDR2 SASEGT. The length of the CDR3 is 15 residues. The CDR3 DNA sequence: TGTGCCAGCAGTGAAGATGGCCAGTGGAGGCATGAGCAGTTCTTC. Translation: CASSEDGQWRHEQFF.

The chain combines TRBV7-2 with TRBJ2-1, with 7 bases aligning to TRBD2. The germline gives CDR1 SGHTA, CDR2 FQGNSA. V gave up 1 base and J gave up 7 bases; unmatched junction bases: 10. The CDR3 spans 16 residues. The CDR3 DNA reads as TGTGCCAGCAGCTTAGTTTGGAGCGGGATGGGGAATGAGCAGTTCTTC. This sequence encodes CASSLVWSGMGNEQFF. The full variable domain, in which reference TRBV7-2 and TRBJ2-1 provide the parts outside the CDR3, is GAGVSQSPSNKVTEKGKDVELRCDPISGHTALYWYRQSLGQGLEFLIYFQGNSAPDKSGLPSDRFSAERTGGSVSTLTIQRTQQEDSAVYLCASSLVWSGMGNEQFFGPGTRLTVL.

The J gene is TRBJ2-1, the V gene TRBV29-1; D perhaps matches TRBD1 (5 bases). Germline CDR1 is SQVTM and CDR2 is ANQGSEA. Trimming took off 3 bases at V and 2 bases at J, with 11 bases between the two ends. This CDR3 region has 14 residues. The CDR3 DNA sequence: TGCAGCGTTGACAGGGTCCTTGCCTACAATGAGCAGTTCTTC. Translated, it gives CSVDRVLAYNEQFF.

The CDR3 nucleotides are TGTGCCATCAGTTACGACAGGGTTACTGAAGCTTTCTTT. This encodes CAISYDRVTEAFF. V is TRBV10-3 and J is TRBJ1-1; 7 positions agree with TRBD1. Trimming removed 5 bases from V and 5 bases from J; junction bases left unmatched: 5. CDR3 length equals 13 residues. Looked up from germline, CDR1 is ENHRY and CDR2 is SYGVKD.

The chain joins TRBV6-5 to TRBJ2-1, with TRBD1 identical over 7 bases. The germline CDR1 and CDR2 sequences are MNHEY and SVGAGI. V shed 7 bases, J shed 4 bases, and the junction held 4 bases outside the gene matches. This CDR3 is built from 13 residues. CDR3 DNA sequence: TGTGCCAGCACCAAGACAGGGTACAATGAGCAGTTCTTC. Amino acid sequence: CASTKTGYNEQFF.

The chain is built from TRBV19 and TRBJ2-7; 10 nucleotides line up with TRBD1. The CDR3 loop spans 15 amino acids. CDR1 is LNHDA, CDR2 SQIVND, per germline (reference sequence). Unmatched junction bases numbered 6, after V lost 3 bases and J lost 4 bases. CDR3 in DNA: TGTGCCAGTAGTATGGGACAGGGGAGGACTTACGAGCAGTACTTC. Amino acid sequence: CASSMGQGRTYEQYF. Together with reference TRBV19 and TRBJ2-7, the CDR3 gives the full variable domain: DGGITQSPKYLFRKEGQNVTLSCEQNLNHDAMYWYRQDPGQGLRLIYYSQIVNDFQKGDIAEGYSVSREKKESFPLTVTSAQKNPTAFYLCASSMGQGRTYEQYFGPGTRLTVT.

This clone was counted a few times. The chain carries TRBV29-1 and TRBJ1-1; the D is unclear. This CDR3 spans 12 amino acids. Germline values: CDR1 SQVTM, CDR2 ANQGSEA. Trimming took off 4 bases at V and 1 base at J, with 7 bases between the two ends. CDR3 in amino acids: CSVGGANTEAFF. In DNA form, the CDR3 reads TGCAGCGTTGGAGGAGCGAACACTGAAGCTTTCTTT.

CDR3 in DNA: TGTGCCAGCAGCCGCCGGGACAGGGTACACGAGCAGTACTTC. Protein sequence: CASSRRDRVHEQYF. The chain combines TRBV5-4 with TRBJ2-7, with 9 bases identical to TRBD1. The CDR3 consists of 14 residues. The ends lost 4 bases at V and 5 bases at J; junction bases unmatched: 7. Germline loops: CDR1 SGHNT, CDR2 YYREEE (reference sequence).

The chain is built from TRBV18 and TRBJ1-5; tentative D call: TRBD1 (6 bases). The CDR3 consists of 15 residues. V was pared by 3 bases and J by 3 bases, with 12 bases between. The germline CDR1 and CDR2 sequences are KGHSH and LQKENI. In nucleotides, the CDR3 is TGTGCCAGCTCACCGGCAGGGGCATCCAATCAGCCCCAGCATTTT. Amino acids: CASSPAGASNQPQHF.

This clone was seen only a few times. V and J are TRBV7-8 and TRBJ1-5; 8 bases align to TRBD1. The CDR3 is made up of 17 amino acids. Germline V gives CDR1 SGHVS, CDR2 FQNEAQ. J gave up 0 bases and V 5 bases, and 9 bases lay outside the gene matches. CDR3 region: CASSHRDRGYSNQPQHF. Written as DNA, the CDR3 is TGTGCCAGCAGCCACCGAGACAGGGGATATAGCAATCAGCCCCAGCATTTT.

This clone has only a few counts. This rearrangement joins TRBV7-2 to TRBJ2-1; TRBD2 aligns across 10 bases. V lost 5 bases to trimming and J lost 9 bases; unmatched junction nucleotides: 10. In germline, CDR1 is SGHTA, CDR2 FQGNSA. The CDR3 is 15 amino acids. The CDR3 sequence: CASSLDLAGAREQFF. The DNA for the CDR3 is TGTGCCAGCAGCCTAGACCTAGCGGGAGCTCGTGAGCAGTTCTTC.

V and J are TRBV27 and TRBJ2-1, with 8 bases matching TRBD1. After removal of 6 bases from V and 12 bases from J, the junction contained 13 bases not matched to a gene. CDR1 is MNHEY, CDR2 SMNVEV, per germline (reference sequence). This CDR3 comprises 14 residues. CDR3 residues: CASSLRQGIPGQFF. CDR3 coding DNA: TGTGCCAGCAGCTTAAGACAGGGGATACCAGGGCAGTTCTTC.

The count of this clone is one. The genes are TRBV19 and TRBJ1-2; D might be TRBD1 (5 bases). Trimming took 3 bases from V and 4 from J, leaving 12 bases between them. Germline values: CDR1 LNHDA, CDR2 SQIVND (reference sequence). The CDR3 extends over 14 amino acids. The chain's CDR3 is CASSIAGPIYGYTF. DNA of the CDR3: TGTGCCAGTAGTATTGCGGGGCCCATCTATGGCTACACCTTC.

For the CDR3, the DNA is TGTGCCAGCAGCATCCCCACGGGAGCGTTCCAGCCCCAGCATTTT. The encoded protein is CASSIPTGAFQPQHF. The rearrangement links TRBV21-1 to TRBJ1-5. TRBV21-1 is given as a pseudogene. This CDR3 is 15 amino acids long.

This sequence joins TRBV7-2 and TRBJ1-2; 7 bases align to TRBD1. The CDR3 spans 14 residues. Per germline, CDR1 SGHTA and CDR2 FQGNSA. The V gene end was trimmed by 5 bases and the J gene end by 3 bases; junction bases not matched to a gene: 6. The CDR3 nucleotides read TGTGCCAGCAGCCAAGGGACAGCCCACTATGGCTACACCTTC. Translated, it gives CASSQGTAHYGYTF.

J is TRBJ1-5 and V is TRBV6-6; 7 bases match TRBD1. Germline values: CDR1 MNHNY, CDR2 SVGAGI (reference sequence). The CDR3 has 17 amino acids. The V segment lost 5 bases and the J segment 3 bases; nucleotides outside the gene matches: 13. The CDR3 sequence is CASSPNAGGGNNQPQHF. CDR3 in DNA: TGTGCCAGCAGTCCCAATGCAGGGGGAGGAAACAATCAGCCCCAGCATTTT.

The rearrangement joins TRBV2 to TRBJ2-1; no clear D. V lost 2 bases and J 8 bases, leaving 10 bases between the germline ends. This CDR3 region has 13 residues. Germline CDR1 and CDR2: SNHLY and FYNNEI. Here the CDR3 DNA reads TGTGCCAGCAGTGAAAAGTATCGCGATGAGCAGTTCTTC. It yields the protein CASSEKYRDEQFF.

CDR3 nucleotides: TGTGCCAGCAGCCAGAGTTGGGGTGGGAGATACAATGAGCAGTTCTTC. Translated: CASSQSWGGRYNEQFF. The V call is TRBV7-2, the J call TRBJ2-1, with D possibly being TRBD2 (5 bases). V was cut by 5 bases and J by 4 bases, with 18 bases left in between. The CDR3 contains 16 residues. In germline, CDR1 is SGHTA, CDR2 FQGNSA.

V is TRBV7-2 and J is TRBJ2-5; 11 nucleotides match TRBD2. CDR3 length: 16 amino acids. V lost 1 base, J lost 5 bases, and 6 bases stayed unmatched. The V gene's germline CDR1 is SGHTA and CDR2 FQGNSA. In DNA, the CDR3 is TGTGCCAGCAGCTTAGGTAGCGGGAGGGCCGGGGAGACCCAGTACTTC. This sequence encodes CASSLGSGRAGETQYF.

This clone has just a few counts. The chain employs TRBV6-5 and TRBJ1-1, with D unresolved. The germline V and J ends were trimmed by 2 bases and 1 base, with 8 bases remaining between them. The CDR3 has 14 amino acids. Germline-derived CDR1 and CDR2 are MNHEY and SVGAGI. The CDR3 DNA is TGTGCCAGCAGTTACACGGGGAGGAACACTGAAGCTTTCTTT. It codes for CASSYTGRNTEAFF.

The V and J genes are TRBV2 and TRBJ2-2, with D unclear. Germline CDR1 and CDR2: SNHLY and FYNNEI. The CDR3 length is 12 residues. V was shortened by 9 bases and J by 4 bases, with 9 bases between the two germline ends. DNA of the CDR3: TGTGCCAGTTCAATTTTCACCGGGGAGCTGTTTTTT. This gives the protein CASSIFTGELFF.

CDR3: CASSSLPGQGSGYTF. Written as DNA, the CDR3 is TGTGCCAGCAGCTCCTTACCGGGACAGGGGTCTGGCTACACCTTC. The chain links TRBV7-2 to TRBJ1-2; 10 positions agree with TRBD1. V dropped 4 bases and J dropped 7; count of bases not matched to a gene: 9. CDR1 SGHTA and CDR2 FQGNSA come from the germline V gene. This CDR3 contains 15 residues.

This clone has only one observation. The genes are TRBV5-1 and TRBJ1-3, with TRBD1 identical over 9 bases. The CDR3 has 16 amino acids. V lost 6 bases to trimming and J lost 1 base; unmatched junction nucleotides: 8. Germline V gene lookup returns CDR1 SGHRS and CDR2 YFSETQ. For the CDR3, the DNA is TGCGCCAGCACCCCGGACAGGGGTAATTCTGGAAACACCATATATTTT. The encoded protein is CASTPDRGNSGNTIYF.

The chain joins TRBV5-1 to TRBJ1-4; 8 bases match TRBD1. Per the germline V gene, CDR1 is SGHRS and CDR2 is YFSETQ. The CDR3 loop spans 15 amino acids. The V gene end was trimmed by 5 bases and the J gene end by 2 bases; junction bases not matched to a gene: 5. CDR3 residues: CASRYRGRTNEKLFF. The CDR3 bases are TGCGCCAGCAGGTACAGGGGGAGGACTAATGAAAAACTGTTTTTT.

This clone was seen more than once but under ten times. The chain is built from TRBV27 and TRBJ1-2; tentatively, D is TRBD1 (6 bases). The germline V gene encodes CDR1 MNHEY and CDR2 SMNVEV (reference sequence). The CDR3 contains 14 residues. Between the trimmed V and J ends, which lost 8 bases and 0 bases, there was a span of 13 bases. The CDR3 spells CASGRGPANYGYTF. The CDR3 region has the DNA TGTGCCAGCGGCAGGGGCCCCGCTAACTATGGCTACACCTTC.

This chain links TRBV18 with TRBJ1-5; TRBD1 matches at 9 bases. Germline trimming cut 6 bases from V and 5 bases from J; bases unmatched to any gene: 5. The CDR3 runs 14 residues. CDR1 is KGHSH, CDR2 LQKENI, per germline. The CDR3 here is CASSRDRVDQPQHF. DNA for the CDR3: TGTGCCAGCTCCCGGGACAGGGTAGATCAGCCCCAGCATTTT.